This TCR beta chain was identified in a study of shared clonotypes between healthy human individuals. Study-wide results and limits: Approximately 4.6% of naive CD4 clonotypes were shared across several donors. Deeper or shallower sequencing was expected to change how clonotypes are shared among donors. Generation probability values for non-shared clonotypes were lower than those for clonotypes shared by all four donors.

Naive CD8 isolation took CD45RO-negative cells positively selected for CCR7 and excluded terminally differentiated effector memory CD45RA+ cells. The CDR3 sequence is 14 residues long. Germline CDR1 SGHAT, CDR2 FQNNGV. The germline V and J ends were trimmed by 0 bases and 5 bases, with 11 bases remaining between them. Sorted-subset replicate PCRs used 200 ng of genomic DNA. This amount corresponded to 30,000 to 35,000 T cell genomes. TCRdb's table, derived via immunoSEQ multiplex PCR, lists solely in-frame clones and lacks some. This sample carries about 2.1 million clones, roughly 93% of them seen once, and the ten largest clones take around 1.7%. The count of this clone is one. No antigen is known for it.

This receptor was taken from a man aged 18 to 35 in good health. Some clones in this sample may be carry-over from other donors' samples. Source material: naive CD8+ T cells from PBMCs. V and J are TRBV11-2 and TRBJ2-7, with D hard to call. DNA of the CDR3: TGTGCCAGCAGCTTAGACCCTAAAGGCCACGAGCAGTACTTC. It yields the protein CASSLDPKGHEQYF.